A single sample is the source of the 13 T cell receptor beta chains below, sequenced in a study of blood T cell repertoires in COVID-19. The method was immunoSEQ multiplex PCR; TCRdb's version includes in-frame clones alone and lacks a portion of them. This table holds about 300,000 clones, about nine tenths found once. The sample consisted of peripheral blood. These receptors all stem from a woman under 40 with COVID-19, enrolled during active disease.

J is TRBJ2-3 and V is TRBV6-5; 10 nucleotides align to TRBD1. CDR3 size: 14 residues. The junction had 4 bases not matched to a gene; V was cut back by 6 bases and J by 4 bases. CDR1 and CDR2 (germline): MNHEY, SVGAGI. DNA for the CDR3: TGTGCCAGCAGGGCGACAGGGGGCGCAGATACGCAGTATTTT. Translation: CASRATGGADTQYF.

The chain joins TRBV6-5 to TRBJ1-1; no reliable D call. Trimming removed 6 bases from V and 7 bases from J, with 15 bases in between. The CDR3 covers 13 residues. Germline CDR1 MNHEY, CDR2 SVGAGI. The CDR3 loop is CASSYAGMGEAFF. CDR3 nucleotide sequence: TGTGCCAGCAGCTACGCAGGCATGGGTGAAGCTTTCTTT.

The chain links TRBV2 to TRBJ1-1; 7 nucleotides line up with TRBD1. V lost 9 bases and J lost 10; bases outside the gene matches: 14. The germline V gene encodes CDR1 SNHLY and CDR2 FYNNEI. This CDR3 contains 13 residues. DNA of the CDR3: TGTGCCAGGACACCCAGAGACAGGGATGGAGCTTTCTTT. The encoded protein is CARTPRDRDGAFF.

The chain has TRBV19 and TRBJ1-1; weak D call: TRBD1 (5 bases). The CDR3 is 14 residues long. Trimming removed 7 bases from V and 6 bases from J, with 18 bases in between. From germline, CDR1 is LNHDA and CDR2 SQIVND (reference sequence). CDR3 DNA sequence: TGTGCCAGTAAGGGGTCATTATACGGCCCTGAAGCTTTCTTT. Translating it yields CASKGSLYGPEAFF.

The chain recombines TRBV11-1 with TRBJ1-6; TRBD1 matches 7 bases. Germline loops: CDR1 SGHAT, CDR2 FQDESV (reference sequence). Trimming at V came to 3 bases and at J to 10 bases, leaving 6 bases not matched to a gene. This CDR3 spans 14 amino acids. CDR3 amino acids: CASSFRQGRSPLHF. The DNA for the CDR3 is TGTGCCAGCAGCTTTCGACAGGGTAGATCACCCCTCCACTTT.

DNA for the CDR3: TGTGCCAGCTCACCCCAGGGAGGAGGAAACACCATATATTTT. This sequence encodes CASSPQGGGNTIYF. The gene calls are TRBV18 and TRBJ1-3, with a tentative D call TRBD1 (5 bases). V lost 3 bases and J lost 4, with 10 bases in between. CDR1 is KGHSH and CDR2 is LQKENI in the germline V gene. The CDR3 is 14 residues long.

V and J are TRBV27 and TRBJ1-6; D ambiguous. Germline CDR1 reads MNHEY; CDR2 reads SMNVEV (reference sequence). The CDR3 has 14 amino acids. Trimming took off 3 bases at V and 7 bases at J, with 10 bases between the two ends. This CDR3 is CASSFWQSNSPLHF. The CDR3 DNA reads as TGTGCCAGCAGTTTCTGGCAGTCCAATTCACCCCTCCACTTT.

For the CDR3, the DNA is TGTGCCAGCAGGGACGACAGGGAAACCCAGCATTTT. Translation: CASRDDRETQHF. The chain couples TRBV2 to TRBJ1-5; 7 bases map to TRBD1. The CDR3 is made up of 12 amino acids. Germline values: CDR1 SNHLY, CDR2 FYNNEI. Unmatched junction bases numbered 7, after V lost 6 bases and J lost 11 bases.

V is TRBV5-1 and J is TRBJ2-3; 7 bases are shared with TRBD1. This CDR3 is built from 16 residues. V lost 0 bases, J lost 2 bases, and 6 bases stayed unmatched. Per the germline V gene, CDR1 is SGHRS and CDR2 is YFSETQ. DNA for the CDR3: TGCGCCAGCAGCTTGGGGGACAGTTGGGACACAGATACGCAGTATTTT. Residues: CASSLGDSWDTDTQYF.

CDR3 amino acids: CASSLGSYRQGPYLDEAFF. The CDR3 DNA sequence: TGTGCCAGCAGCTTAGGGTCTTATCGACAGGGCCCCTATCTTGATGAAGCTTTCTTT. The chain carries TRBV7-9 and TRBJ1-1, with TRBD1 identical over 7 bases. Trimming took 1 base from V and 7 from J; bases not matched to a gene: 21. The germline gives CDR1 SEHNR, CDR2 FQNEAQ (reference sequence). There are 19 residues in the CDR3.

This clone has only a few counts. V gene TRBV9 combines with J gene TRBJ1-2, with 8 bases identical to TRBD1. There are 17 residues in the CDR3. Trimming at V came to 3 bases and at J to 0 bases, leaving 10 bases not matched to a gene. Per the germline V gene, CDR1 is SGDLS and CDR2 is YYNGEE. CDR3 DNA sequence: TGTGCCAGCAGCGACGGACAGGGCCAGGGGTCTAACTATGGCTACACCTTC. Its translation is CASSDGQGQGSNYGYTF.

The V call is TRBV10-1, the J call TRBJ1-2, with D maybe TRBD1 (6 bases). The V gene lost 7 bases and the J gene lost 8 bases, with 23 bases spanning the gap. The length of the CDR3 is 15 residues. The germline V gene encodes CDR1 WNHNN and CDR2 SYGVQD (reference sequence). The CDR3 nucleotides are TGCGCCAGCACTAAAGTCCCCCGGGGGGCGCGGGGCTACACCTTC. Amino acids: CASTKVPRGARGYTF.

This clone occurred once. This rearrangement joins TRBV24-1 to TRBJ2-7, with 7 bases aligning to TRBD1. V lost 2 bases and J lost 0; bases outside the gene matches: 3. CDR1 KGHDR and CDR2 SFDVKD come from the germline V gene. The CDR3 sequence is 15 residues long. The CDR3: CATSDWTGSSYEQYF. CDR3 coding DNA: TGTGCCACCAGTGATTGGACAGGCAGCTCCTACGAGCAGTACTTC.